This T cell receptor beta chain is drawn from a study of shared clonotypes between healthy human individuals. Study at large: There were three CD4 naive, three CD4 memory, two CD8 naive and one CD8 memory plates per donor. Findings and limits, study-wide: Estimated clonotype richness was generally higher in naive than memory subsets. Clonotypes shared by all four donors outscored non-shared clonotypes in generation probability.

For this clone: Its target is unknown.

Researchers divided each subset's genomic DNA evenly across several immunoSEQ plates. The method was immunoSEQ multiplex PCR; TCRdb's version includes in-frame clones alone and lacks a portion of them. The data show approximately 2.5 million clones, 85% to 95% seen once. V was trimmed by 0 bases and J by 9 bases, leaving 15 bases between them. The CDR3 extends over 15 amino acids. The germline V gene encodes CDR1 MNHNY and CDR2 SVGAGI (reference sequence). The receptor comes from a man aged 18 to 30 in good health. The chain carries TRBV6-6 and TRBJ2-1, with unresolved D. Sequenced sample: naive CD4+ T cells sorted from blood. Specified subset: CD45RA+ positively selected. The DNA for the CDR3 is TGTGCCAGCAGTTACTCGTCGGTCACCGCGGCTGAGCAGTTCTTC. It is translated as CASSYSSVTAAEQFF.